These T cell receptor beta chains were read from a single sample in a study of blood T cell repertoires in COVID-19. Libraries were prepared by immunoSEQ multiplex PCR; TCRdb keeps only in-frame clonotypes and omits some of them. This sample has some 88,000 clones, with around 79% found just once. Sequencing was done on a sample of peripheral blood. The receptor source for this set is a human donor in a cohort sampled during active COVID-19. CDR3s include the opening cysteine and the closing phenylalanine or tryptophan. A D gene is named only where the DNA matches it firmly. For some rows the clone size is stated as once, few or many, or as a class when expanded; others skip it.

J	V	size	D	CDR3	DNA
TRBJ2-1	TRBV19	few	TRBD2	CASTPRTSGRIEQFF	TGTGCCAGTACCCCCCGGACTAGCGGGAGAATAGAGCAGTTCTTC
TRBJ2-7	TRBV18	NA	TRBD1	CASSPTLAGGYGEQYF	TGTGCCAGCTCACCAACGCTTGCAGGGGGCTACGGGGAGCAGTACTTC
TRBJ2-5	TRBV27	NA	NA	CASSSTGYQETQYF	TGTGCCAGCAGTTCTACGGGTTACCAAGAGACCCAGTACTTC
TRBJ1-2	TRBV7-8	NA	NA	CASSLGRGNYGYTF	TGTGCCAGCAGCCTGGGGCGGGGGAACTATGGCTACACCTTC
TRBJ1-1	TRBV27	NA	TRBD1	CASSPEIWAGGFWAEAFF	TGTGCCAGCAGTCCGGAAATTTGGGCAGGGGGGTTTTGGGCTGAAGCTTTCTTT
TRBJ2-2	TRBV13	NA	NA	CASTPEGGRITGELFF	TGTGCCAGCACCCCTGAGGGGGGGCGGATCACCGGGGAGCTGTTTTTT
TRBJ1-1	TRBV5-4	once	NA	CASSLASGDTEAFF	TGTGCCAGCAGCTTGGCCTCCGGGGACACTGAAGCTTTCTTT
TRBJ2-3	TRBV2	NA	TRBD2	CASSLTREGDTQYF	TGTGCCAGCAGCCTCACGAGGGAGGGAGATACGCAGTATTTT
TRBJ2-7	TRBV18	few	TRBD1	CASSPSGTGGIYEQYF	TGTGCCAGCTCACCGTCAGGGACAGGGGGCATCTACGAGCAGTACTTC
TRBJ2-3	TRBV2	once	NA	CASRASSQGGDTQYF	TGTGCCAGCAGGGCTAGCAGCCAAGGGGGAGATACGCAGTATTTT
TRBJ2-1	TRBV15	NA	NA	CATSRDAGSYNEQFF	TGTGCCACCAGCAGAGATGCGGGTTCCTACAATGAGCAGTTCTTC
TRBJ2-2	TRBV7-2	NA	TRBD1	CASSSGTGALTGELFF	TGTGCCAGCAGCTCCGGGACAGGGGCACTCACCGGGGAGCTGTTTTTT
TRBJ2-7	TRBV5-8	NA	TRBD1	CASSGPGTASYDGQYF	TGTGCCAGCAGTGGTCCCGGGACAGCATCCTACGATGGGCAGTACTTC
TRBJ2-1	TRBV5-1	NA	TRBD1	CASSLAATGASEDEQFF	TGCGCCAGCAGCTTGGCCGCCACAGGGGCGTCTGAGGATGAGCAGTTCTTC
TRBJ2-2	TRBV7-2	NA	TRBD1	CASSPRAGTGFNAGELFF	TGTGCCAGCAGCCCGAGGGCCGGGACAGGTTTCAACGCCGGGGAGCTGTTTTTT
TRBJ2-5	TRBV24-1	NA	TRBD2	CATSDYGSGRETQYF	TGTGCCACCAGTGATTATGGTAGCGGGAGAGAGACCCAGTACTTC
TRBJ2-7	TRBV5-1	once	NA	CASSLDGHYEQYF	TGCGCCAGCAGCTTGGACGGTCACTACGAGCAGTACTTC
TRBJ2-2	TRBV5-1	NA	NA	CASSPREFGAGELFF	TGCGCCAGCAGCCCCCGGGAGTTCGGGGCCGGGGAGCTGTTTTTT
TRBJ1-4	TRBV4-3	many	TRBD1	CASSQDRGTGPEKLFF	TGCGCCAGCAGCCAAGATCGAGGGACAGGGCCTGAAAAACTGTTTTTT
TRBJ1-2	TRBV14	NA	TRBD1	CASSQSQAGGGYTF	TGTGCCAGCAGCCAAAGTCAGGCAGGGGGTGGCTACACCTTC
TRBJ2-5	TRBV15	once	NA	CATSRDLQGSVTQYF	TGTGCCACCAGCAGAGATCTCCAGGGTAGTGTAACCCAGTACTTC
TRBJ1-2	TRBV5-1	NA	NA	CASSVQGDGYTF	TGCGCCAGCAGCGTACAGGGTGACGGCTACACCTTC
TRBJ2-6	TRBV2	few	NA	CASSDAARAGANVLTF	TGTGCCAGCAGCGACGCGGCTCGGGCTGGGGCCAACGTCCTGACTTTC
TRBJ1-1	TRBV2	once	NA	CASRAVQGSGTEAFF	TGTGCCAGCAGAGCAGTACAGGGTTCGGGCACTGAAGCTTTCTTT
TRBJ2-1	TRBV5-4	few	TRBD2	CASSLADRFAGGPDEQFF	TGTGCCAGCAGCTTGGCCGACAGGTTTGCGGGAGGGCCGGATGAGCAGTTCTTC
TRBJ2-7	TRBV6-1	NA	TRBD1	CASSEAGAGGYEQYF	TGTGCCAGCAGTGAAGCCGGGGCAGGGGGCTACGAGCAGTACTTC
TRBJ1-5	TRBV12-5	NA	TRBD1	CASGFSGGEQPQHF	TGTGCTAGTGGTTTCTCAGGGGGCGAACAGCCCCAGCATTTT
TRBJ2-7	TRBV27	NA	NA	CASSTPLRLRSYEQYF	TGTGCCAGCAGTACACCCCTTCGTCTCCGCTCCTACGAGCAGTACTTC
TRBJ1-1	TRBV5-1	NA	TRBD1	CASSVTGLNTEAFF	TGCGCCAGCAGCGTGACAGGGTTGAACACTGAAGCTTTCTTT
TRBJ1-4	TRBV25-1	NA	NA	CASSDAVEKLFF	TGTGCCAGCAGTGACGCGGTTGAAAAACTGTTTTTT
TRBJ1-2	TRBV28	NA	NA	CASSLGGGQLYGYTF	TGTGCCAGCAGTTTAGGGGGAGGACAACTCTATGGCTACACCTTC
TRBJ2-3	TRBV19	NA	TRBD2	CASSQAGERAMTQYF	TGTGCCAGTAGTCAAGCGGGAGAGCGGGCAATGACGCAGTATTTT
TRBJ2-1	TRBV7-2	NA	NA	CASSLLPGYNEQFF	TGTGCCAGCAGCTTACTTCCGGGGTACAATGAGCAGTTCTTC
TRBJ2-7	TRBV11-2	NA	TRBD1	CASSTAGGSYEQYF	TGTGCCAGCAGCACGGCAGGGGGCTCCTACGAGCAGTACTTC
TRBJ2-3	TRBV7-6	once	TRBD1	CASSLNGLPGQGAQYF	TGTGCCAGCAGCTTAAATGGCTTACCGGGACAGGGCGCGCAGTATTTT
TRBJ2-2	TRBV10-3	few	TRBD2	CAISEGQGGTGELFF	TGTGCCATCAGTGAAGGGCAGGGAGGGACCGGGGAGCTGTTTTTT
TRBJ2-5	TRBV2	NA	TRBD1	CASKTGVAGETQYF	TGTGCCAGCAAAACAGGGGTCGCCGGGGAGACCCAGTACTTC
TRBJ2-2	TRBV6-1	NA	NA	CASSEAATRIYTGELFF	TGTGCCAGCAGTGAAGCCGCGACCAGGATTTACACCGGGGAGCTGTTTTTT
TRBJ2-1	TRBV7-9	many	TRBD2	CASSSRLAGVSNYNEQFF	TGTGCCAGCAGCTCTCGGCTAGCGGGGGTATCAAATTACAATGAGCAGTTCTTC
TRBJ1-1	TRBV24-1	NA	NA	CATSDPGYSEAFF	TGTGCCACCAGTGACCCAGGGTATTCTGAAGCTTTCTTT
TRBJ2-1	TRBV9	NA	TRBD2	CASSSPGGLAGGNEQFF	TGTGCCAGCAGCTCCCCGGGCGGGCTAGCGGGAGGGAATGAGCAGTTCTTC
TRBJ1-2	TRBV19	NA	NA	CASWTTWDYGYTF	TGTGCCAGTTGGACAACATGGGACTATGGCTACACCTTC
TRBJ2-3	TRBV7-9	NA	TRBD1	CASSLLYRGDTQYF	TGTGCCAGCAGCCTGCTTTACAGGGGAGATACGCAGTATTTT
TRBJ2-7	TRBV9	once	NA	CASSSSDGRGYEQYF	TGTGCCAGCAGCTCTAGTGACGGGAGAGGGTACGAGCAGTACTTC
TRBJ2-7	TRBV7-9	NA	NA	CASSSNDRYEQYF	TGTGCCAGCAGCTCCAACGACAGGTACGAGCAGTACTTC
TRBJ2-7	TRBV29-1	NA	TRBD1	CSVGQGVYEQYF	TGCAGCGTGGGACAGGGGGTCTACGAGCAGTACTTC
TRBJ2-5	TRBV5-8	NA	NA	CASSLVLGGLGETQYF	TGTGCCAGCAGCTTGGTCCTGGGCGGACTCGGGGAGACCCAGTACTTC
TRBJ2-3	TRBV20-1	NA	NA	CSARRDTGQYF	TGCAGTGCTAGACGGGACACCGGTCAGTATTTT
TRBJ2-3	TRBV5-3	NA	NA	CARSLTRGTDTQYF	TGTGCCAGAAGCTTAACTCGTGGCACAGATACGCAGTATTTT